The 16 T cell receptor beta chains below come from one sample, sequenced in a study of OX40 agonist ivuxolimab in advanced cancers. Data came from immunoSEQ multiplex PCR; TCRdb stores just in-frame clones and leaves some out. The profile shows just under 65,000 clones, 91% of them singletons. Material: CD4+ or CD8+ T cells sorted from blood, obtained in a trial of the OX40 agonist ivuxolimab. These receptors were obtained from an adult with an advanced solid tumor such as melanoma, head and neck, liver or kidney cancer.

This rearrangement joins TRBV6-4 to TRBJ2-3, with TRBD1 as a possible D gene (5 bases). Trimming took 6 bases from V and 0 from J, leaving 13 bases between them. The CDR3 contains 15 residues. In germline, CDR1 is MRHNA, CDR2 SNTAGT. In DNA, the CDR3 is TGTGCCAGCAGCCAGGGTTTTAGTAGCACAGATACGCAGTATTTT. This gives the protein CASSQGFSSTDTQYF.

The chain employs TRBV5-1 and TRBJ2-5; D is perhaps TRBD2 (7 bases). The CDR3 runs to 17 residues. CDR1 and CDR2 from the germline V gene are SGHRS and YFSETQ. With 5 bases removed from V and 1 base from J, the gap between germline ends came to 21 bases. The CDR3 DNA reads TGCGCCAGCAGAACCCTGGGGGGGGGCAGTCGCCAAGAGACCCAGTACTTC. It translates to CASRTLGGGSRQETQYF.

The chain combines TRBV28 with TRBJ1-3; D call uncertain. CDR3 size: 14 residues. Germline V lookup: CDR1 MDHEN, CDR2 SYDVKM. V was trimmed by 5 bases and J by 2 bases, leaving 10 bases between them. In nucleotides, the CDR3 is TGTGCCAGCAGTCCCCACGGGACTGGAAACACCATATATTTT. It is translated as CASSPHGTGNTIYF.

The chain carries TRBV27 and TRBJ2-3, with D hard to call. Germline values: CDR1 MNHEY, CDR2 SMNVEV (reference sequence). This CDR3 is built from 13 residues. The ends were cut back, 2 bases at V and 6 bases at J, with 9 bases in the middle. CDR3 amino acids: CASSLRPGDTQYF. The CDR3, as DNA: TGTGCCAGCAGTTTAAGGCCTGGTGATACGCAGTATTTT.

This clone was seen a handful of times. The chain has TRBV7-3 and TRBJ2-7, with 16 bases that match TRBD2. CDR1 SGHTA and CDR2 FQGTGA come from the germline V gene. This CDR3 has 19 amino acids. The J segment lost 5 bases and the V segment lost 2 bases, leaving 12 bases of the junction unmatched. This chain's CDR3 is CASSLEGQGLAGGCDEQYF. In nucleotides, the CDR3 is TGTGCCAGCAGCTTAGAGGGGCAGGGACTAGCGGGAGGGTGCGACGAGCAGTACTTC.

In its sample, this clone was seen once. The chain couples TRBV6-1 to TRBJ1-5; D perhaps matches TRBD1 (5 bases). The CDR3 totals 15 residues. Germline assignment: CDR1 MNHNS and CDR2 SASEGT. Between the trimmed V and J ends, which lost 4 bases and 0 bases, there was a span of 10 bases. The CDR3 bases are TGTGCCAGCAGTGTCCAGGGAGGTAGCAATCAGCCCCAGCATTTT. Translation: CASSVQGGSNQPQHF.

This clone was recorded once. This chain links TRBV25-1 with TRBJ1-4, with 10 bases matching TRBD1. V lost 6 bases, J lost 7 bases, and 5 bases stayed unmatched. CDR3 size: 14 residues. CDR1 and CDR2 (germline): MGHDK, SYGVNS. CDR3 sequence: CASRGTGVSEKLFF. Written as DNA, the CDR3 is TGTGCCAGCAGGGGGACAGGGGTAAGTGAAAAACTGTTTTTT.

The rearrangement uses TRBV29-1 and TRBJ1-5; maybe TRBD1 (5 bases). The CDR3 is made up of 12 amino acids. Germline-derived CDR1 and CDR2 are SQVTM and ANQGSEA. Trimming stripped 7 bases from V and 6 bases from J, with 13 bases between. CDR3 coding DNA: TGCAGCGCCGCGGACACAGCTCAGCCCCAGCATTTT. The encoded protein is CSAADTAQPQHF.

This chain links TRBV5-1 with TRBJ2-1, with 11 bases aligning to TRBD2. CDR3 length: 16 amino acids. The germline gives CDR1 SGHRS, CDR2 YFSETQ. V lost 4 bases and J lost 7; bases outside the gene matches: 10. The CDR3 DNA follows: TGCGCCAGCAGCCCCTTTGGACTAGCGGGCGAGAATGAGCAGTTCTTC. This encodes CASSPFGLAGENEQFF.

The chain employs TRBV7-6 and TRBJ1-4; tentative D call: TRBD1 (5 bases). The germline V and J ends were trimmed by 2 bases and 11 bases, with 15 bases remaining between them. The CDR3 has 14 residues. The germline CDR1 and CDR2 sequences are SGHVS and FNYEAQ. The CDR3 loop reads CASSLMGTAEKLFF. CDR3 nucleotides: TGTGCCAGCAGCTTAATGGGGACCGCCGAGAAACTGTTTTTT.

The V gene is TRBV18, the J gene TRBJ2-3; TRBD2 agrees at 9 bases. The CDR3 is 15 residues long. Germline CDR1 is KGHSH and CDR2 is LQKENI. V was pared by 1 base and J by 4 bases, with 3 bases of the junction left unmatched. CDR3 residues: CASSPLAGAADTQYF. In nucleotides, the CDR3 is TGTGCCAGCTCACCACTAGCGGGAGCTGCAGATACGCAGTATTTT.

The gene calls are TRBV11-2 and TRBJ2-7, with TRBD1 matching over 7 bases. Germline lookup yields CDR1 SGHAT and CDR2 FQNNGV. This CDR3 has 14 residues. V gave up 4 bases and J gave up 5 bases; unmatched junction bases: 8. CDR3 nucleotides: TGTGCCAGCAGCTCCTACAGGGGTCACAACGAGCAGTACTTC. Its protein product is CASSSYRGHNEQYF.

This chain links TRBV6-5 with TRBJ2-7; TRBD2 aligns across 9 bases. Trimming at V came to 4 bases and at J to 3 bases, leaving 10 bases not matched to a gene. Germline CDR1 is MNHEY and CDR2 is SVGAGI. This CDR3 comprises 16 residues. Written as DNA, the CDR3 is TGTGCCAGCAGTTTGAGGCATAGCGGGAGTATCTACGAGCAGTACTTC. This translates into CASSLRHSGSIYEQYF.

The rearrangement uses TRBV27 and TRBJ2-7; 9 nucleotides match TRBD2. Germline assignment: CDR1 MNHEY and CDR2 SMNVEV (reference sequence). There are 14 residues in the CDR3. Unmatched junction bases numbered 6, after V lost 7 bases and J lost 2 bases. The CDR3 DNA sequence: TGTGCCAGCACGGGGGTAGCGGGGGCCTACGAGCAGTACTTC. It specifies CASTGVAGAYEQYF.

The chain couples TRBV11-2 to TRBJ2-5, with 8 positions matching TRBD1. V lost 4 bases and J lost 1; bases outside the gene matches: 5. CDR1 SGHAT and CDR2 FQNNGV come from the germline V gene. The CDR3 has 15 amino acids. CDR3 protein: CASSYGQGRQETQYF. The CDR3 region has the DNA TGTGCCAGCAGCTACGGACAGGGACGCCAAGAGACCCAGTACTTC. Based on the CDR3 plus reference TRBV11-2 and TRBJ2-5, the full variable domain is EAGVAQSPRYKIIEKRQSVAFWCNPISGHATLYWYQQILGQGPKLLIQFQNNGVVDDSQLPKDRFSAERLKGVDSTLKIQPAKLEDSAVYLCASSYGQGRQETQYFGPGTRLLVL.

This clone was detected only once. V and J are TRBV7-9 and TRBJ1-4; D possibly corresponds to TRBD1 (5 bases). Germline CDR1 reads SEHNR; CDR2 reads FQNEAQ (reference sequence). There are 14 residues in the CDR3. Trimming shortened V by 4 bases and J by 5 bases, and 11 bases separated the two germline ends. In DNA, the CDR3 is TGTGCCAGCAGCTGGAGCAGGGTCAATGAAAAACTGTTTTTT. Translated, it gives CASSWSRVNEKLFF.